The present T cell receptor beta chain was sequenced within a study of monozygotic twins with cystic fibrosis. In its sample, this clone was seen a few times. Its antigen is not identified. The CDR3 consists of 14 residues. CDR1 and CDR2 (germline): SGHTA, FQGNSA. The V segment lost 3 bases and the J segment 4 bases; nucleotides outside the gene matches: 3. The method was immunoSEQ multiplex PCR; TCRdb's version includes in-frame clones alone and lacks a portion of them. The profile covers tens of thousands of clones, with more than 55% appearing a single time and under 0.9% taken by the ten largest. Study-level findings and limits: V usage most resembled the co-twin in 13 of 16 pairs.

The V call is TRBV7-2, the J call TRBJ2-5; 9 nucleotides line up with TRBD2. The TCR was taken from a girl aged 10-17 years with cystic fibrosis. The sequenced sample consisted of blood. CDR3 in amino acids: CASSFLAGVETQYF. In DNA, the CDR3 is TGTGCCAGCAGCTTTTTAGCGGGAGTAGAGACCCAGTACTTC.